Below are 16 T cell receptor beta chains sequenced from a single sample in a study of T cell changes during pregnancy in multiple sclerosis. Clones were sequenced by immunoSEQ multiplex PCR, and TCRdb holds only the in-frame ones, with some missing. This repertoire shows over 85,000 clones, approximately 89% found once; its top ten account for about 1.8%. The specimen comprised peripheral blood, sampled in the first trimester of pregnancy. The receptors come from a female donor in good health, enrolled as a control in a pregnancy study.

The chain employs TRBV4-2 and TRBJ2-7, with D perhaps matching TRBD2 (5 bases). Germline V gene sequence: CDR1 LGHNA, CDR2 YNFKEQ. This CDR3 has 15 amino acids. Between the trimmed V and J ends, which lost 0 bases and 3 bases, there was a span of 12 bases. The CDR3: CASSQENELVYEQYF. The CDR3 region has the DNA TGTGCCAGCAGCCAAGAAAATGAACTAGTCTACGAGCAGTACTTC.

This chain joins TRBV4-2 and TRBJ1-1; a weak D match, TRBD1 (5 bases). Trimming stripped 0 bases from V and 5 bases from J, with 16 bases between. From germline, CDR1 is LGHNA and CDR2 YNFKEQ. The CDR3 is made up of 16 amino acids. The CDR3 sequence: CASSQDFGGGGTEAFF. The CDR3 nucleotides are TGTGCCAGCAGCCAAGATTTCGGGGGTGGGGGGACTGAAGCTTTCTTT.

This clone was detected only once. The chain joins TRBV4-3 to TRBJ2-4, with 8 bases matching TRBD2. J lost 0 bases, V lost 3 bases, and 4 bases had no gene match. There are 16 residues in the CDR3. The germline gives CDR1 LGHNA, CDR2 YSLEER. CDR3 in amino acids: CASSQGLGLAKNIQYF. Written as DNA, the CDR3 is TGCGCCAGCAGCCAGGGACTAGGCCTAGCCAAAAACATTCAGTACTTC.

The chain combines TRBV6-1 with TRBJ2-2; the match to TRBD1 covers 9 bases. CDR3 length equals 15 residues. The germline V gene encodes CDR1 MNHNS and CDR2 SASEGT. V lost 8 bases, J lost 6 bases, and 10 bases stayed unmatched. The CDR3 sequence: CASLMDRGKSGELFF. The CDR3 DNA reads TGTGCCAGCCTAATGGACAGGGGCAAGTCCGGGGAGCTGTTTTTT.

The chain carries TRBV6-6 and TRBJ2-3; 9 bases are a match to TRBD2. The CDR3 length is 14 residues. Germline CDR1 is MNHNY and CDR2 is SVGAGI (reference sequence). V lost 6 bases and J lost 2; bases outside the gene matches: 3. This CDR3 is CASRSGGNTDTQYF. The CDR3, as DNA: TGTGCCAGCAGGAGCGGGGGGAACACAGATACGCAGTATTTT.

The count of this clone is one. This CDR3 reads CASSRPLSAEAFF. The CDR3 DNA reads as TGTGCCAGCAGCCGGCCCCTTAGCGCTGAAGCTTTCTTT. V usage is TRBV7-6 and J usage is TRBJ1-1, with D unclear. Germline lookup yields CDR1 SGHVS and CDR2 FNYEAQ. The CDR3 has 13 residues. Deletions cut 5 bases from V and 6 bases from J, with 13 bases between. The full variable domain, in which reference TRBV7-6 and TRBJ1-1 provide the parts outside the CDR3, is GAGVSQSPRYKVTKRGQDVALRCDPISGHVSLYWYRQALGQGPEFLTYFNYEAQQDKSGLPNDRFSAERPEGSISTLTIQRTEQRDSAMYRCASSRPLSAEAFFGQGTRLTVV.

The V call is TRBV27, the J call TRBJ1-4, with D unresolved. The germline V gene has CDR1 MNHEY and CDR2 SMNVEV (reference sequence). This CDR3 contains 11 residues. V gave up 3 bases and J gave up 7 bases, with 3 bases separating them. CDR3 nucleotide sequence: TGTGCCAGCAGTTTTCGTGAAAAACTGTTTTTT. Translation gives CASSFREKLFF.

V is TRBV7-2 and J is TRBJ2-1; 10 bases fit TRBD1. J gave up 3 bases and V 4 bases, and 3 bases lay outside the gene matches. Germline V gene sequence: CDR1 SGHTA, CDR2 FQGNSA. The CDR3 runs 15 residues. CDR3 loop: CASSSTGGDYNEQFF. The CDR3 DNA reads TGTGCCAGCAGCTCGACAGGGGGCGACTACAATGAGCAGTTCTTC.

V gene TRBV6-5 combines with J gene TRBJ2-1; D possibly corresponds to TRBD2 (6 bases). CDR1 MNHEY and CDR2 SVGAGI come from the germline V gene. The CDR3 spans 15 residues. Deletions cut 6 bases from V and 3 bases from J, with 15 bases between. The CDR3 is CASSKAGTGYNEQFF. CDR3 DNA: TGTGCCAGCAGCAAGGCGGGGACGGGCTACAATGAGCAGTTCTTC.

The rearrangement links TRBV9 to TRBJ2-3; 9 bases align to TRBD2. The CDR3 totals 17 residues. The germline CDR1 and CDR2 sequences are SGDLS and YYNGEE. V lost 3 bases, J lost 6 bases, and 14 bases stayed unmatched. The CDR3 DNA reads as TGTGCCAGCAGCGCCCCTCTGCGGCGGGGGGGCCATGATACGCAGTATTTT. It specifies CASSAPLRRGGHDTQYF. Looking up the rest from reference TRBV9 and TRBJ2-3 gives the full variable domain: DSGVTQTPKHLITATGQRVTLRCSPRSGDLSVYWYQQSLDQGLQFLIQYYNGEERAKGNILERFSAQQFPDLHSELNLSSLELGDSALYFCASSAPLRRGGHDTQYFGPGTRLTVL.

Points on this clone: A junction end diverges from the germline sequence, so it may reflect a read error. The V call is TRBV5-5, the J call TRBJ1-6, with 7 bases matching TRBD1. CDR1 and CDR2 (germline): SGHKS, YYEKEE (reference sequence). This CDR3 has 11 amino acids. The CDR3 here is CASSFDRVLSF. CDR3 bases: TGTGCCAGCAGTTTCGACAGGGTCTTATCCTTT.

This chain connects TRBV2 to TRBJ1-1; perhaps TRBD1 as D (5 bases). V was cut by 5 bases and J by 1 base, with 8 bases left in between. This CDR3 has 13 residues. The V gene's germline CDR1 is SNHLY and CDR2 FYNNEI. CDR3 protein: CASSYTGNTEAFF. DNA of the CDR3: TGTGCCAGCAGTTACACAGGGAACACTGAAGCTTTCTTT.

As DNA, the CDR3 is TGTGCCAGCAGTCAATACCCGGACAGGACCTATTCACCCCTCCACTTT. Protein sequence: CASSQYPDRTYSPLHF. The rearrangement joins TRBV7-3 to TRBJ1-6; 7 nucleotides agree with TRBD1. Unmatched junction bases numbered 13, after V lost 6 bases and J lost 8 bases. This CDR3 is 16 amino acids long. Germline values: CDR1 SGHTA, CDR2 FQGTGA.

The rearrangement uses TRBV27 and TRBJ2-5; D might be TRBD1 (6 bases). V was shortened by 6 bases and J by 1 base, with 9 bases between the two germline ends. CDR1 and CDR2 (germline): MNHEY, SMNVEV (reference sequence). The CDR3 totals 13 residues. The CDR3 DNA reads as TGTGCCAGCAGCCGGACAGTCCAAGAGACCCAGTACTTC. Its protein product is CASSRTVQETQYF.

The CDR3 sequence: CAWRGGQGAGGYTF. CDR3 in DNA: TGTGCCTGGCGCGGGGGACAGGGGGCGGGGGGCTACACCTTC. The chain carries TRBV5-4 and TRBJ1-2; the match to TRBD1 covers 12 bases. The CDR3 runs to 14 residues. V shed 10 bases, J shed 8 bases, and the junction held 12 bases outside the gene matches. Per the germline V gene, CDR1 is SGHNT and CDR2 is YYREEE (reference sequence).

The rearrangement uses TRBV2 and TRBJ1-2; 8 nucleotides agree with TRBD1. This CDR3 has 10 amino acids. J lost 8 bases, V lost 10 bases, and 3 bases had no gene match. The germline V gene has CDR1 SNHLY and CDR2 FYNNEI. The CDR3 DNA is TGTGCCATACAGGGGGAGGGCTACACCTTC. It encodes CAIQGEGYTF.